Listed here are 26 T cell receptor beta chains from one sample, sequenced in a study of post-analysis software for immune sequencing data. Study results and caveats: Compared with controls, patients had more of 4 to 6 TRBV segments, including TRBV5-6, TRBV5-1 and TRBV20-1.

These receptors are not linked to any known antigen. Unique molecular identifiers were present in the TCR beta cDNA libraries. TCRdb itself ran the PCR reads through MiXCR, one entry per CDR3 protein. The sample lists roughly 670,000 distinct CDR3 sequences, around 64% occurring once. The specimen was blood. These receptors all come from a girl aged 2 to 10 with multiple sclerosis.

The CDR3, as DNA: TGCGCCAGCAGCTCGGGACTAGCGGGAGGGCCGAAGGCCTACGAGCAGTACTTC. It translates to CASSSGLAGGPKAYEQYF. J is TRBJ2-7 and V is TRBV5-1, with 16 bases fitting TRBD2. This CDR3 is built from 18 residues. Germline-derived CDR1 and CDR2 are SGHRS and YFSETQ. V shed 3 bases and J 2 bases; nucleotides not matched to a gene: 8.

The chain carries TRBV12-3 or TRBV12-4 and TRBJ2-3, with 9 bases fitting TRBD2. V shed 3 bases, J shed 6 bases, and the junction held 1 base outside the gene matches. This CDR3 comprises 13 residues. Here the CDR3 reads CASSFGLADTQYF. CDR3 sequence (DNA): TGTGCCAGCAGTTTTGGACTAGCGGATACGCAGTATTTT.

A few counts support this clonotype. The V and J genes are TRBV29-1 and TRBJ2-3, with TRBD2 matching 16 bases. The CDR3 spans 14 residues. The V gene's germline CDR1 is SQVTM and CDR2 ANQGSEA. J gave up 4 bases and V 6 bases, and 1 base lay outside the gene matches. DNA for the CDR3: TGCAGCGTGGGACTAGCGGGAGGGTCAGATACGCAGTATTTT. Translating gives CSVGLAGGSDTQYF.

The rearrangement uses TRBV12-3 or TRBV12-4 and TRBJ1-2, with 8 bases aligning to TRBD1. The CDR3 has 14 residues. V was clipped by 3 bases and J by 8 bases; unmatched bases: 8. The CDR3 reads CASSLRQGAKGYTF. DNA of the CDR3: TGTGCCAGCAGTTTGAGGCAGGGGGCAAAAGGCTACACCTTC.

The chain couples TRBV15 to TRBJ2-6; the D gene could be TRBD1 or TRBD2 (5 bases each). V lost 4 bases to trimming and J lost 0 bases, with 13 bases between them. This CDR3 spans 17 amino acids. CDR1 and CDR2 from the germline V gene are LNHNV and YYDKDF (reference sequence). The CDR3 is CATSTEGMISGANVLTF. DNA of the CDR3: TGTGCCACCAGCACAGAGGGGATGATCTCTGGGGCCAACGTCCTGACTTTC. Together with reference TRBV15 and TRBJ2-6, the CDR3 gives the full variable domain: DAMVIQNPRYQVTQFGKPVTLSCSQTLNHNVMYWYQQKSSQAPKLLFHYYDKDFNNEADTPDNFQSRRPNTSFCFLDIRSPGLGDTAMYLCATSTEGMISGANVLTFGAGSRLTVL.

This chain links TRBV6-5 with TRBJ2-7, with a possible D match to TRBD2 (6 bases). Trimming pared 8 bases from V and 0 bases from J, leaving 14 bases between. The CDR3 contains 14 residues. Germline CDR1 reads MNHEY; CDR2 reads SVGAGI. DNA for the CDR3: TGTGCCAGCTCCCGGGACTTGTTCTCCTACGAGCAGTACTTC. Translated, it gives CASSRDLFSYEQYF.

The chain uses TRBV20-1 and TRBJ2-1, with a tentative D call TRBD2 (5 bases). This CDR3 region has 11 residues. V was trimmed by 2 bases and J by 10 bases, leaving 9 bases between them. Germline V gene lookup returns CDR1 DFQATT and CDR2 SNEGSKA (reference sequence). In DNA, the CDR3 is TGCAGTGCTAGACGGGGTGGAGAGCAGTTCTTC. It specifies CSARRGGEQFF.

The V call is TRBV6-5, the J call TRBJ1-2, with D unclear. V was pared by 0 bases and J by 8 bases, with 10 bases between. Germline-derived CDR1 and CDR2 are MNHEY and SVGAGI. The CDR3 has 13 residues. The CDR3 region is CASSYSTERGYTF. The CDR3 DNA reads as TGTGCCAGCAGTTACTCGACCGAACGGGGCTACACCTTC.

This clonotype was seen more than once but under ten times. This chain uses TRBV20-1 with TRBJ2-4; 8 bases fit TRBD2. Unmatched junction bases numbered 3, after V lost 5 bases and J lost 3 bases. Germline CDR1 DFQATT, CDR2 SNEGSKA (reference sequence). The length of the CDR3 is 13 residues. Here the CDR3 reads CSASSGFKNIQYF. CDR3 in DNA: TGCAGTGCTTCTAGCGGGTTCAAAAACATTCAGTACTTC.

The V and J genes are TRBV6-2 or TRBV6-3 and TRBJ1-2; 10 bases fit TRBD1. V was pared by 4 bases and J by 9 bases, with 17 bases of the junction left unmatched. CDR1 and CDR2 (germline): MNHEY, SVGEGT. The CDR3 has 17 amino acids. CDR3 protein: CASSFARSRDRGGSYTF. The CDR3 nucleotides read TGTGCCAGCAGTTTTGCGCGCTCCCGGGACAGGGGAGGGAGCTACACCTTC.

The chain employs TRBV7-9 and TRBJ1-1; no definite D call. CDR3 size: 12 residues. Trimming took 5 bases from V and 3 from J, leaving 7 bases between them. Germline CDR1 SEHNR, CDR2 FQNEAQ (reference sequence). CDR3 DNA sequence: TGTGCCAGCAGCGAACCTCACACTGAAGCTTTCTTT. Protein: CASSEPHTEAFF.

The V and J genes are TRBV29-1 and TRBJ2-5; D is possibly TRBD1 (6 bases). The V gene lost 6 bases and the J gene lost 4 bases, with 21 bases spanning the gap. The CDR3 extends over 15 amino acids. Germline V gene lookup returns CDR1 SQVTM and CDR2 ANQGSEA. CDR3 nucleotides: TGCAGCGTCGAAAGGGCAGGGGAAGTTAGAGAGACCCAGTACTTC. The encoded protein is CSVERAGEVRETQYF.

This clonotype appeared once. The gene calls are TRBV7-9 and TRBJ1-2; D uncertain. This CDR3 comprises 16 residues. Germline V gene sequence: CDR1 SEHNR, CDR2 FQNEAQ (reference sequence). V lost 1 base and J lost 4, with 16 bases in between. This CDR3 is CASSLVGKGQIYGYTF. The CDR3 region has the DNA TGTGCCAGCAGCTTAGTGGGGAAAGGTCAGATCTATGGCTACACCTTC.

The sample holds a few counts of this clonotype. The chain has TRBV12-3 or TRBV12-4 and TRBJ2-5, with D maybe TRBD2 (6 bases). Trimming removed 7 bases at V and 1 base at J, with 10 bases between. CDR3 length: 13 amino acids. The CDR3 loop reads CASNGGSQETQYF. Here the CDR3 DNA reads TGTGCCAGCAATGGGGGGTCCCAAGAGACCCAGTACTTC.

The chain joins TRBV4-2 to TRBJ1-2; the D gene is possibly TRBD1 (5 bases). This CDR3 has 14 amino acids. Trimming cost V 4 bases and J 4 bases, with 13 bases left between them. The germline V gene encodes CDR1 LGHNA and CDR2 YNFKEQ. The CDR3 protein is CASSRDTGVYGYTF. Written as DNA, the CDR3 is TGTGCCAGCAGCCGAGACACAGGTGTCTATGGCTACACCTTC.

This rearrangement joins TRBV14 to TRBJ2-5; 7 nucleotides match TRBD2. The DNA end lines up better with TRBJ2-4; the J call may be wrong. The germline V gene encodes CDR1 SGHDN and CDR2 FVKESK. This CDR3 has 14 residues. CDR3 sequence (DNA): TGTGCCAGCAGCCCACAAGGGCCGGGAGGCATTCAGTACTTC. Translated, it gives CASSPQGPGGIQYF.

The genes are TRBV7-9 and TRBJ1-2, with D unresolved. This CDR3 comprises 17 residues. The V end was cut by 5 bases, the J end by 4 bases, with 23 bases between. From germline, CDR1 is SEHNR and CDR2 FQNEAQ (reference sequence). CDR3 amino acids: CASSQGRTNYDFYGYTF. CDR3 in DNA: TGTGCCAGCAGCCAAGGACGGACTAACTATGACTTCTATGGCTACACCTTC.

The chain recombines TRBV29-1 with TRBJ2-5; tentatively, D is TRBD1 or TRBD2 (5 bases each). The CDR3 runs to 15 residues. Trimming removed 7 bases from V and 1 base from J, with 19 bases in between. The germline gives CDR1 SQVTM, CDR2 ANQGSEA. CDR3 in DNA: TGCAGCGCCAACCCCCGGGACCGACGCCAAGAGACCCAGTACTTC. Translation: CSANPRDRRQETQYF.

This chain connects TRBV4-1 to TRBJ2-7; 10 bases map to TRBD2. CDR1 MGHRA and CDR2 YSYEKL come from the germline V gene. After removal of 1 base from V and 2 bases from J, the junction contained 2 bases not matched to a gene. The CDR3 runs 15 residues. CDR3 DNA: TGCGCCAGCAGCCAAGTAGCGGGAGGACCCTACGAGCAGTACTTC. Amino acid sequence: CASSQVAGGPYEQYF.

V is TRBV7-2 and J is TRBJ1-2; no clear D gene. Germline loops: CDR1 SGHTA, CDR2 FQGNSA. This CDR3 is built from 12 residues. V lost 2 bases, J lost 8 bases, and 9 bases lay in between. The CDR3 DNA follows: TGTGCCAGCAGCTTAAGCGAGAAGGGCTACACCTTC. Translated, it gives CASSLSEKGYTF. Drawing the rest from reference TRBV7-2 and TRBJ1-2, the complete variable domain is GAGVSQSPSNKVTEKGKDVELRCDPISGHTALYWYRQSLGQGLEFLIYFQGNSAPDKSGLPSDRFSAERTGGSVSTLTIQRTQQEDSAVYLCASSLSEKGYTFGSGTRLTVV.

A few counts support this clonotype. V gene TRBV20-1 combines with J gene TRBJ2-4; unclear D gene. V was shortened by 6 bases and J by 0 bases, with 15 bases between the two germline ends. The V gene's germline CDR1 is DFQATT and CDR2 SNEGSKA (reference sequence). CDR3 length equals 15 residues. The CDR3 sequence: CSAGSQSLAKNIQYF. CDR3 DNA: TGCAGTGCGGGCTCGCAGTCATTAGCCAAAAACATTCAGTACTTC.

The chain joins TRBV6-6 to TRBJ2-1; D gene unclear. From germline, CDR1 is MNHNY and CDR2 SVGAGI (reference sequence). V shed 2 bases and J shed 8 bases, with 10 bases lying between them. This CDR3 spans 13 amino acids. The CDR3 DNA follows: TGTGCCAGCAGTTACCCCACTTGGGATGAGCAGTTCTTC. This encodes CASSYPTWDEQFF.

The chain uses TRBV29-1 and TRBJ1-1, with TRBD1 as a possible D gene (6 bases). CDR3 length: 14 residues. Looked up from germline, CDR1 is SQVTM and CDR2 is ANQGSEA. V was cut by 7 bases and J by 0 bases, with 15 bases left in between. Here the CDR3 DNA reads TGCAGCGCCGCCGAAGGGGGGGTGAACACTGAAGCTTTCTTT. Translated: CSAAEGGVNTEAFF.

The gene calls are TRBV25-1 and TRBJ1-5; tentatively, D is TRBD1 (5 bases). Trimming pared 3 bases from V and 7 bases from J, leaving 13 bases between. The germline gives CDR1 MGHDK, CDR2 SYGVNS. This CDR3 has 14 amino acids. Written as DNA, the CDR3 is TGTGCCAGCAGTGAGTCCAGGGTAAGCCAGCCCCAGCATTTT. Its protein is CASSESRVSQPQHF.

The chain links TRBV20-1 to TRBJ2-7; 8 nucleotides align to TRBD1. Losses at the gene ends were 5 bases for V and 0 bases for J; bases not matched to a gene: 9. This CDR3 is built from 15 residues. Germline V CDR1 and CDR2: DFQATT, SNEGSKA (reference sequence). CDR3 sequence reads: CSARPQGTGSYEQYF. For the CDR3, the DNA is TGCAGTGCTCGACCCCAGGGGACAGGCTCCTACGAGCAGTACTTC.

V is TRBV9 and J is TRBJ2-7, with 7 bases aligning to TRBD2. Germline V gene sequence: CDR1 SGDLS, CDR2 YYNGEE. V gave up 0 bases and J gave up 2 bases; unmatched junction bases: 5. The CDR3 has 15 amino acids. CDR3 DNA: TGTGCCAGCAGCGTAGGGACGGGGGGAGCCTACGAGCAGTACTTC. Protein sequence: CASSVGTGGAYEQYF. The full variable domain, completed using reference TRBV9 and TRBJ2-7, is DSGVTQTPKHLITATGQRVTLRCSPRSGDLSVYWYQQSLDQGLQFLIQYYNGEERAKGNILERFSAQQFPDLHSELNLSSLELGDSALYFCASSVGTGGAYEQYFGPGTRLTVT.